Sequencing of this T cell receptor (beta chain) was carried out in a study of identical twins (dated by TCRdb to the mid-2010s). Study-wide context: To test whether fetal clonotypes persist, the study used deep sequencing on TCR alpha and beta repertoires from monozygotic twins, unrelated adults of various ages, and cord blood. Replicate twin experiments were performed at different times using different library preparation protocols to rule out contamination.

To prepare the library, 5' RACE was applied. The instrument given in TCRdb is Illumina HiSeq 2000. A universal primer binding site was introduced by template switching, and a unique molecular identifier was present in the final cDNA, enabling accurate counting of TCR cDNA molecules. First-strand cDNA for TCR alpha and beta chains was synthesized from specific primers in the conserved constant-segment region. To control for contamination, every cDNA library was double barcoded, receiving both a SMART-Mk sample barcode and Illumina barcodes. TruSeq adapter sequences and Illumina sample barcodes were added in two successive PCR steps. Sequencing of the TCR alpha and beta cDNA libraries was done on the Illumina HiSeq platform using custom primers. The paper's processing steps were these. MiGEC processed the raw reads to extract unique molecular identifiers, while MiXCR was used to determine the CDR3 positions. Recombination models were inferred per individual with the repgenHMM and IGoR tools using an EM algorithm. Shared clonotypes were analyzed with the tcR package in R, and sharing was normalized by the product of cloneset sizes. Out-of-frame nonproductive sequences were analyzed to study raw recombination free of thymic and clonal selection effects. Using fastp at Q25 and MiXCR, TCRdb reprocessed the public reads and kept productive beta chains. Each CDR3 protein appears once, grouped with its most common genes and DNA. TCRdb's processing, not the authors' own work, is the source of the V and J calls. The sample table holds more than 1.5 million distinct CDR3 sequences, of which under 35% were seen once. The ten largest clones capture 0.25% to 0.3% of the sample.

Every donor in the study was a healthy Caucasian. The full study reports these points: Compared with coincidental sharing between unrelated individuals, an excess of low generation-probability sequences was observed among out-of-frame TCR alpha sequences shared between twins. Because the same donors could not be followed over many years, conclusions were based on cross-sectional statistical analysis. Excess twin sharing in beta out-of-frame sequences was weaker because fewer shared sequences lowered the signal-to-noise ratio. Zero-insertion analyses could be partly confounded by invariant T cells such as MAIT and iNKT, although diverse VJ usage argued against such confounding for most clonotypes. Abundant cord blood beta clonotypes carried fewer insertions; young adult naive repertoires showed a weaker similar trend, while memory repertoires showed none. Out-of-frame TCR alpha sharing in monozygotic twins was systematically underestimated by recombination models, whereas sharing between unrelated individuals was in agreement with the recombination models.

The CDR3 runs 15 residues from the cysteine to the phenylalanine. The CDR3 DNA has 45 bases and is translated from base 1. After removal of 2 bases from V and 8 bases from J, the junction retains 6 bases not matched to a gene. Via the germline V gene, CDR1 is SGHTA and CDR2 FQGNSA. As to this clonotype: No cognate antigen has been identified for it. No base quality information exists; no much larger clone differs at one position.

Sequencing was performed on cord blood. The rearranged segments are TRBV7-2 and TRBJ1-6; 7 bases in the junction line up with TRBD1. This clonotype was obtained from a newborn girl in good health. The CDR3 region: CASSLTGATYSPLHF. The nucleotide sequence is given as TGTGCCAGCAGCTTAACAGGGGCAACCTATTCACCCCTCCACTTT.